The clone carrying this T cell receptor (beta chain) was found many times. The data were obtained in a study of CD8+CD57+ T cells in acquired aplastic anemia. V was pared by 3 bases and J by 4 bases, with 4 bases of the junction left unmatched. The CDR3 spans 14 residues. Germline loops: CDR1 LNHDA, CDR2 SQIVND (reference sequence). Patients chosen for sequencing had shown CD8+CD57+ cell expansion by flow cytometry. Genomic DNA, serving as template, underwent TCR beta VDJ and CDR3 profiling. TCRdb re-derived calls from the reads in MiXCR, one entry per CDR3 protein. The sample records 120,000 or so distinct CDR3 sequences, 55% to 70% being singletons.

Sequences were obtained from sorted CD4+, CD8+, or CD8+CD57+ T cells (not recorded which) from PBMCs. The sequence derives from a human donor with aplastic anemia. This chain joins TRBV19 and TRBJ2-7; 9 positions agree with TRBD1. CDR3 nucleotide sequence: TGTGCCAGTAGTATCGGGACAGGGTCATACGAGCAGTACTTC. It encodes CASSIGTGSYEQYF.